This is a list of T cell receptor beta chains from one sample in a study of T cell responses to AZD1222 COVID-19 vaccine. Method: immunoSEQ multiplex PCR; TCRdb's copy keeps in-frame clones and lacks some. Among approximately 150,000 clones listed, 80% to 90% were seen once. Sequenced here: peripheral blood, sampled 28 days after the second dose of the MenACWY control vaccine. These receptors came from an adult who received the MenACWY meningococcal vaccine as a control. The CDR3 runs from the conserved cysteine through the conserved F or W. The D gene is left open where the match is weak.

D,J,V,CDR3
NA,TRBJ2-1,TRBV7-2,CASSLLPPGVGNEQFF
TRBD1,TRBJ1-2,TRBV28,CASSTGDYGYTF
NA,TRBJ1-3,TRBV10-1,CATCGNTIYF
TRBD1,TRBJ2-2,TRBV15,CATSTGGAWTGELFF
NA,TRBJ2-6,TRBV28,CASRTPGANVLTF
NA,TRBJ2-7,TRBV30,CAWSAWDLSSYEQYF
NA,TRBJ1-3,TRBV6-5,CASTAGDTIYF
NA,TRBJ2-7,TRBV6-6,CASSQSAAYEQYF
NA,TRBJ1-1,TRBV14,CASSQYTGTEAFF
TRBD1,TRBJ2-1,TRBV6-5,CASSYFDRVNEQFF
TRBD1,TRBJ1-1,TRBV2,CASRDNAGTGLLAFF
NA,TRBJ2-7,TRBV9,CASSPELVVHEQYF
NA,TRBJ2-7,TRBV7-2,CASSLKRVGAYEQYF
NA,TRBJ2-5,TRBV6-5,CASRTGWSETQYF
NA,TRBJ2-1,TRBV4-3,CASSQVGVYNEQFF
TRBD1,TRBJ1-2,TRBV20-1,CSARDPGQGAF
NA,TRBJ2-1,TRBV30,CAWSRRGAEPSYNEQFF
NA,TRBJ1-2,TRBV4-3,CASSPISGTHGYTF
NA,TRBJ1-2,TRBV28,CASRRRRGYTF
TRBD1,TRBJ1-3,TRBV30,CAWSAGQGSGNTIYF
NA,TRBJ2-7,TRBV3-1/TRBV3-2,CASSASGGAGYEQYF
TRBD2,TRBJ2-7,TRBV27,CASSPAGPIYEQYF
TRBD2,TRBJ2-7,TRBV6-5,CASSYGASGSTYEQYF
TRBD1,TRBJ2-7,TRBV5-1,CASSSGQGVWEQYF
TRBD2,TRBJ2-3,TRBV10-1,CASSDITSGRAYTQYF
NA,TRBJ1-6,TRBV6-6,CASSYSTANNSPLHF
NA,TRBJ1-6,TRBV6-5,CASNTGSANSPLHF
NA,TRBJ2-6,TRBV18,CASSLYKGSGANVLTF
NA,TRBJ2-4,TRBV6-5,CASSIVGKAENIQYF
NA,TRBJ1-6,TRBV20-1,CSARDQFLHF
TRBD2,TRBJ2-7,TRBV13,CASSSWTSGNHHSYEQYF
NA,TRBJ1-4,TRBV29-1,CSAGRERGEKLFF
NA,TRBJ1-2,TRBV20-1,CSASRAYGYTF
NA,TRBJ1-1,TRBV19,CASRIDRGSTEAFF
TRBD2,TRBJ2-5,TRBV28,CASTPAGVRETQYF
NA,TRBJ1-5,TRBV4-3,CASSQAGISGPQHF
TRBD1,TRBJ2-1,TRBV29-1,CSFYPGTGYDEQFF
TRBD1,TRBJ1-2,TRBV7-8,CASSLQQVRGLRYGYTF
NA,TRBJ2-7,TRBV6-2/TRBV6-3,CASSYSQDALSYEQYF
NA,TRBJ2-2,TRBV6-5,CASSPLASHTGELFF
TRBD1,TRBJ1-3,TRBV6-2/TRBV6-3,CASSRDSSGNTIYF
NA,TRBJ1-1,TRBV4-1,CASSHHGSGTEAFF
NA,TRBJ2-7,TRBV29-1,CSVTTAYEQYF
NA,TRBJ1-2,TRBV28,CASTQRGGYTF
NA,TRBJ1-1,TRBV7-3,CASSSGLQDTEAFF
NA,TRBJ1-1,TRBV14,CASSQVRGVSTEAFF
NA,TRBJ1-1,TRBV7-2,CASSLSRMNTEAFF
NA,TRBJ1-5,TRBV6-2/TRBV6-3,CASSYLNRDQPQHF
NA,TRBJ2-2,TRBV24-1,CATSDSRVHTGELFF
TRBD1,TRBJ2-7,TRBV9,CASSSRTGGSYEQYF
NA,TRBJ1-4,TRBV30,CAWRGSLNEKLFF
TRBD1,TRBJ1-2,TRBV28,CASSSYPLTGGWGYTF
TRBD2,TRBJ2-1,TRBV5-1,CASTELAGSYNEQFF
NA,TRBJ1-4,TRBV10-3,CAISPGPPGEKLFF